The entry below gives a single T cell receptor beta chain sequence along with its context. The data originate from a study of blood T cell repertoires in COVID-19. The junction had 7 bases not matched to a gene; V was cut back by 4 bases and J by 1 base. This CDR3 spans 17 amino acids. Germline V gene data show CDR1 as MGHRA and CDR2 as YSYEKL. Authors' methods: Using reference gene primer amplification, nucleated cell counts were estimated. Clones were read by immunoSEQ multiplex PCR, and TCRdb kept only the in-frame ones, dropping some. The DNA was the basis for D and trimming; V, J and clone size are from that table. This sample has about 140,000 clones, with 75% to 90% found just once.

Sequenced input: peripheral blood. This receptor was taken from a woman older than 75 with acute or convalescent COVID-19. This chain connects TRBV4-1 to TRBJ1-5, with 10 bases matching TRBD1. The CDR3 DNA is TGCGCCAGCAGCCCAGACAGGGGGCTTGGAAGCAATCAGCCCCAGCATTTT. Its translation: CASSPDRGLGSNQPQHF.